Listed below are T cell receptor beta chains from one sample, sequenced in a study of T cells after yellow fever vaccination. TCRdb called the 5' RACE reads again in MiXCR, with one record for every CDR3 protein. This table holds tens of thousands of distinct CDR3 sequences, 7.3% found once. The starting material was CD8+ T cells sorted from PBMCs, obtained 10 to 11 days after the first yellow fever vaccination. All receptors come from a man younger than 35 who received the YFV17D yellow fever vaccine. The CDR3 runs from the conserved cysteine through the conserved F or W. The order of the fields is CDR3 DNA, CDR3 protein, clone size, CDR3 length, V gene, J gene, D gene. D genes are given only for firm matches. The listing skips clone size in some rows; elsewhere it reads once, few, many or a size class.

TGTGCCACCAGCAGAGATCGAGGGGGTAACGAAAAACTGTTTTTT	CATSRDRGGNEKLFF	.	15	TRBV15	TRBJ1-4	.
TGTGCCAGCAAAAAAAGGGCGGGCCCAACTAATGAAAAACTGTTTTTT	CASKKRAGPTNEKLFF	.	16	TRBV12-3/TRBV12-4	TRBJ1-4	.
TGTGCCAGCAGTCCCGGCGGGGGAGACACAGATACGCAGTATTTT	CASSPGGGDTDTQYF	many	15	TRBV6-1	TRBJ2-3	TRBD2
TGCAGTGCTAGTACAGGGGCCTCTGGAAACACCATATATTTT	CSASTGASGNTIYF	.	14	TRBV20-1	TRBJ1-3	TRBD1
TGTGCCAGCAGGCCCGGGGGTGGGTACACCTTC	CASRPGGGYTF	many	11	TRBV6-6	TRBJ1-2	.
TGTGCCAGCAGCCCCCGACAGGGGGCTGGGGCGTGGATTCAGTACTTC	CASSPRQGAGAWIQYF	.	16	TRBV7-9	TRBJ2-4	TRBD1
TGTGCCGCAATGGAGGCGAACACCGGGGAGCTGTTTTTT	CAAMEANTGELFF	many	13	TRBV6-2/TRBV6-3	TRBJ2-2	.
TGTGCCAGCAGGAACAGGTCCGGCGGAGGGTACTATGGCTACACCTTC	CASRNRSGGGYYGYTF	few	16	TRBV21-1	TRBJ1-2	.
TGTGCCAGCAGCCTCGGACTAGAAGAGACCCAGTACTTC	CASSLGLEETQYF	many	13	TRBV7-6	TRBJ2-5	TRBD2
TGTGCCAGCAGTTTAATGGTGACAGGGCCCGCAATCACTAATGAAAAACTGTTTTTT	CASSLMVTGPAITNEKLFF	many	19	TRBV27	TRBJ1-4	TRBD1
TGCGCCAGCAGCCAAGTGAGGGAAACAGGGGCCAACGTCCTGACTTTC	CASSQVRETGANVLTF	many	16	TRBV4-3	TRBJ2-6	.
TGTGCCACCGAGGGACTAAGCGGGGAGCTGTTTTTT	CATEGLSGELFF	few	12	TRBV24-1	TRBJ2-2	TRBD2
TGTGCCAGCAGCTTACCGGGAAAAGATACTGAAGCTTTCTTT	CASSLPGKDTEAFF	.	14	TRBV7-9	TRBJ1-1	.
TGTGCCAGCGGACCGATTGAGACGGCTGAAGCTTTCTTT	CASGPIETAEAFF	few	13	TRBV27	TRBJ1-1	.
TGTGCCAGCAGATCTAGCGGGGGAGGCACAGATACGCAGTATTTT	CASRSSGGGTDTQYF	few	15	TRBV7-9	TRBJ2-3	TRBD2
TGTGCCAGTAAGAACTATGGCTACACCTTC	CASKNYGYTF	.	10	TRBV19	TRBJ1-2	.
TGTGCCAGCAGCCCTTACTACGACAGCTCCTACGAGCAGTACTTC	CASSPYYDSSYEQYF	few	15	TRBV14	TRBJ2-7	.
TGTGCCAGCAGCCCCCTAGGTAGCGGGGGCTATACTGAGCAGTTCTTC	CASSPLGSGGYTEQFF	few	16	TRBV5-4	TRBJ2-1	TRBD2